The 29 T cell receptor beta chains below all came from one sample that was sequenced in a study of blood T cells in healthy people across ages. Then a second PCR, running roughly 7 to 11 cycles, was carried out with a sample-barcoded 5' primer and a J-beta primer mix. Via MiXCR, TCRdb re-called the 5' RACE reads, giving one row per CDR3 protein. The table includes 1.5 million to 2 million distinct CDR3 sequences, approximately 50% detected once. Sequencing was carried out using blood. These receptors came from a middle-aged woman in good health.

This clonotype was recorded a few times. The V gene is TRBV7-2, the J gene TRBJ1-2, with D hard to call. V was pared by 4 bases and J by 5 bases, with 8 bases between. The CDR3 totals 12 residues. Germline-derived CDR1 and CDR2 are SGHTA and FQGNSA. The CDR3 DNA sequence: TGTGCCAGCAGCTCGACACTGTATGGCTACACCTTC. Its protein product is CASSSTLYGYTF.

This clonotype was counted a single time. This chain links TRBV28 with TRBJ1-2; 9 bases are a match to TRBD1. Per germline, CDR1 MDHEN and CDR2 SYDVKM. Trimming at V came to 7 bases and at J to 4 bases, leaving 4 bases not matched to a gene. This CDR3 region has 13 residues. The CDR3 nucleotides are TGTGCCAGCATAGAGACAGGGGGCTATGGCTACACCTTC. Translation: CASIETGGYGYTF.

The chain joins TRBV20-1 to TRBJ2-5; either TRBD1 or TRBD2 may fit D (5 bases each). Trimming took off 6 bases at V and 5 bases at J, with 16 bases between the two ends. CDR1 and CDR2 (germline): DFQATT, SNEGSKA (reference sequence). The CDR3 is made up of 13 amino acids. The CDR3 DNA reads TGCAGTGCCGCCTCTTTGGGGGTGGAGACCCAGTACTTC. It is translated as CSAASLGVETQYF.

This clonotype appeared once. The chain uses TRBV6-1 and TRBJ1-1; D gene ambiguous. The germline V gene has CDR1 MNHNS and CDR2 SASEGT. The CDR3 is 11 residues long. The V end lost 3 bases, the J end lost 7 bases, and 6 bases lay between the germline ends. The CDR3 DNA sequence: TGTGCCAGCAGTGACCACAGTGAAGCTTTCTTT. Protein sequence: CASSDHSEAFF.

The chain recombines TRBV29-1 with TRBJ2-3; 7 nucleotides match TRBD1. V shed 6 bases and J 9 bases; nucleotides not matched to a gene: 18. The CDR3 has 15 amino acids. Germline V gene data show CDR1 as SQVTM and CDR2 as ANQGSEA. The CDR3 here is CSVPLRDSGLETQYF. CDR3 DNA sequence: TGCAGCGTCCCTCTCCGGGACAGCGGTTTGGAGACGCAGTATTTT.

This clonotype has more than one count but fewer than ten. The V call is TRBV28, the J call TRBJ2-7, with TRBD2 identical over 10 bases. The V gene end was trimmed by 6 bases and the J gene end by 5 bases; junction bases not matched to a gene: 13. The CDR3 sequence is 16 residues long. CDR1 MDHEN and CDR2 SYDVKM come from the germline V gene. In DNA, the CDR3 is TGTGCCAGCAGCCTCGGGGGGCTAGCGGGGGTGAACGAGCAGTACTTC. It specifies CASSLGGLAGVNEQYF.

The V and J genes are TRBV5-1 and TRBJ1-4, with D hard to call. Per the germline V gene, CDR1 is SGHRS and CDR2 is YFSETQ. CDR3 length equals 17 residues. V gave up 0 bases and J gave up 0 bases, with 12 bases separating them. For the CDR3, the DNA is TGCGCCAGCAGCTTGGGGCATGCCAAGACAACTAATGAAAAACTGTTTTTT. Protein product: CASSLGHAKTTNEKLFF.

The chain combines TRBV7-6 with TRBJ2-3; TRBD2 matches at 10 bases. V shed 7 bases, J shed 4 bases, and the junction held 14 bases outside the gene matches. The CDR3 runs 17 residues. Germline-derived CDR1 and CDR2 are SGHVS and FNYEAQ. The CDR3 sequence: CASIPWAPSGGSDTQYF. CDR3 coding DNA: TGTGCCAGCATCCCCTGGGCCCCTAGCGGGGGATCAGATACGCAGTATTTT.

This clonotype has more than one count but fewer than ten. This chain joins TRBV24-1 and TRBJ2-7; D not resolved. The length of the CDR3 is 11 residues. V gave up 11 bases and J gave up 5 bases, with 12 bases separating them. Germline V gene sequence: CDR1 KGHDR, CDR2 SFDVKD. Here the CDR3 DNA reads TGTGCCATATGCAGAGGTAACGAGCAGTACTTC. It is translated as CAICRGNEQYF.

The CDR3 reads CSLTGGYAWEGNEQFF. Here the CDR3 DNA reads TGCAGTCTGACAGGGGGCTATGCATGGGAGGGAAATGAGCAGTTCTTC. The chain couples TRBV29-1 to TRBJ2-1; 10 bases align to TRBD1. The CDR3 extends over 16 amino acids. Germline loops: CDR1 SQVTM, CDR2 ANQGSEA.

The chain has TRBV6-5 and TRBJ2-7; 10 nucleotides agree with TRBD2. Germline V gene data show CDR1 as MNHEY and CDR2 as SVGAGI. The CDR3 contains 16 residues. Trimming took 3 bases from V and 0 from J; bases not matched to a gene: 5. In nucleotides, the CDR3 is TGTGCCAGCAGTTATCGCGGACTAGCGGACTCCTACGAGCAGTACTTC. This sequence encodes CASSYRGLADSYEQYF.

The chain combines TRBV27 with TRBJ1-1, with D perhaps matching TRBD1 (6 bases). Germline V CDR1 and CDR2: MNHEY, SMNVEV (reference sequence). This CDR3 has 15 residues. V was shortened by 7 bases and J by 1 base, with 16 bases between the two germline ends. In DNA form, the CDR3 reads TGTGCCAGCAACAAAAAAGGACAGACGAACACTGAAGCTTTCTTT. Protein sequence: CASNKKGQTNTEAFF.

This clonotype was seen just once. The chain is built from TRBV7-9 and TRBJ2-4; no clear D. The CDR3 sequence is 16 residues long. The V and J ends lost 6 bases and 5 bases respectively, with 20 bases between them. Germline CDR1 SEHNR, CDR2 FQNEAQ (reference sequence). CDR3 protein: CASSGWVDLGENIQYF. CDR3 bases: TGTGCCAGCAGTGGGTGGGTGGACCTAGGCGAAAACATTCAGTACTTC.

Comments on this clonotype: This sequence may be a read error, since a much larger clone differs from it by one base. The rearrangement uses TRBV10-3 and TRBJ1-2; weak D call: TRBD1 (6 bases). Germline CDR1 ENHRY, CDR2 SYGVKD. The V end lost 11 bases, the J end lost 4 bases, and 20 bases lay between the germline ends. The CDR3 extends over 14 amino acids. In DNA, the CDR3 is TGTGCCGTCCCGAACGACAGGTCGCTCTATGGCTACACCTTC. Amino acid sequence: CAVPNDRSLYGYTF.

The CDR3 loop is CASSPCRGGYPYEQYF. The CDR3 DNA follows: TGTGCCAGCAGCCCCTGTCGCGGGGGGTATCCCTACGAGCAGTACTTC. V gene TRBV9 combines with J gene TRBJ2-4, with TRBD2 matching over 8 bases. The J call may be faulty, since TRBJ2-7 better matches the DNA end. The CDR3 has 16 residues. CDR1 is SGDLS, CDR2 YYNGEE, per germline.

J is TRBJ2-5 and V is TRBV5-1; perhaps TRBD2 as D (6 bases). This CDR3 is 16 amino acids long. The ends were cut back, 5 bases at V and 3 bases at J, with 20 bases in the middle. CDR1 is SGHRS, CDR2 YFSETQ, per germline. DNA of the CDR3: TGCGCCAGCAGTCCCGTATTTGGGGACTTTGAAGAGACCCAGTACTTC. It specifies CASSPVFGDFEETQYF.

This clonotype was picked up a small number of times. The V gene is TRBV6-2 or TRBV6-3, the J gene TRBJ2-1; 8 bases agree with TRBD1. Germline assignment: CDR1 MNHEY and CDR2 SVGEGT. With V trimmed by 2 bases and J by 3 bases, 12 bases remained unmatched. There are 18 residues in the CDR3. CDR3 amino acids: CASSYPQGAGTFYNEQFF. DNA for the CDR3: TGTGCCAGCAGTTACCCCCAGGGGGCGGGGACCTTCTACAATGAGCAGTTCTTC.

V and J are TRBV6-5 and TRBJ1-2; D might be TRBD1 (6 bases). The germline gives CDR1 MNHEY, CDR2 SVGAGI. There are 12 residues in the CDR3. V lost 6 bases and J 8 bases, leaving 13 bases between the germline ends. The CDR3 is CASRGGRGGYTF. CDR3 DNA: TGTGCCAGCAGGGGGGGCAGAGGGGGCTACACCTTC.

This clonotype was observed a handful of times. The CDR3 sequence: CASSPGAGVLGEQYF. The CDR3 nucleotides read TGTGCCAGCAGCCCCGGCGCAGGGGTCCTTGGCGAGCAGTACTTC. The chain carries TRBV27 and TRBJ2-5; a weak D match, TRBD1 (6 bases). The DNA end is a closer match to TRBJ2-7, so the J assignment may be wrong. This CDR3 comprises 15 residues. The V gene's germline CDR1 is MNHEY and CDR2 SMNVEV (reference sequence).

V and J are TRBV9 and TRBJ2-3, with D possibly being TRBD1 (6 bases). Germline lookup yields CDR1 SGDLS and CDR2 YYNGEE. V was shortened by 4 bases and J by 9 bases, with 12 bases between the two germline ends. The CDR3 is 12 residues long. CDR3 loop: CASSLTQGTQYF. CDR3 nucleotide sequence: TGTGCCAGCAGCCTCACCCAGGGGACGCAGTATTTT.

This CDR3 is CASSRDTGSSYNEQFF. CDR3 bases: TGTGCCAGCAGTCGTGACACGGGGAGCTCCTACAATGAGCAGTTCTTC. This sequence joins TRBV6-1 and TRBJ2-1; D might be TRBD2 (5 bases). The length of the CDR3 is 16 residues. Trimming cost V 5 bases and J 0 bases, with 14 bases left between them. Germline CDR1 reads MNHNS; CDR2 reads SASEGT.

The rearrangement links TRBV7-2 to TRBJ2-3; no definite D call. V dropped 5 bases and J dropped 6 bases, with 9 bases sitting between them. CDR1 and CDR2 (germline): SGHTA, FQGNSA. CDR3 size: 12 residues. The CDR3 DNA is TGTGCCAGCAGCCCGTACATGGATACGCAGTATTTT. Translating gives CASSPYMDTQYF.

The rearrangement joins TRBV20-1 to TRBJ2-5; D is unclear. The germline V gene has CDR1 DFQATT and CDR2 SNEGSKA (reference sequence). The CDR3 is made up of 13 amino acids. Trimming removed 0 bases from V and 5 bases from J, with 10 bases in between. This CDR3 reads CSARDLVDETQYF. The CDR3 coding sequence is TGCAGTGCTAGAGATTTGGTGGACGAGACCCAGTACTTC.

This clonotype was seen more than once but under ten times. The V call is TRBV6-6, the J call TRBJ2-7; 10 bases map to TRBD1. With V trimmed by 5 bases and J by 2 bases, 9 bases remained unmatched. CDR1 MNHNY and CDR2 SVGAGI come from the germline V gene (reference sequence). The CDR3 extends over 16 amino acids. This CDR3 reads CASSPPGQGTTYEQYF. The CDR3 nucleotides read TGTGCCAGCAGTCCCCCGGGACAGGGGACCACCTACGAGCAGTACTTC.

In this sample, this clonotype turned up a few times. The rearrangement links TRBV11-2 to TRBJ2-6, with 8 positions matching TRBD2. Germline CDR1 is SGHAT and CDR2 is FQNNGV. The CDR3 is made up of 22 amino acids. Unmatched junction bases numbered 18, after V lost 2 bases and J lost 0 bases. CDR3 in DNA: TGTGCCAGCAGCTTATCCACCCCTCTTATAGTAGCGGGATGCTCTGGGGCCAACGTCCTGACTTTC. Amino acids: CASSLSTPLIVAGCSGANVLTF.

The chain couples TRBV9 to TRBJ2-7; a weak D match, TRBD1 (6 bases). TRBJ2-5 matches the DNA end more closely, so the J call is doubtful. CDR1 SGDLS and CDR2 YYNGEE come from the germline V gene. CDR3 size: 15 residues. The chain's CDR3 is CASSVGTAKGETQYF. CDR3 coding DNA: TGTGCCAGCAGCGTAGGGACAGCGAAGGGAGAGACCCAGTACTTC.

The chain combines TRBV14 with TRBJ2-1; D tentatively fits TRBD1 or TRBD2 (5 bases each). This CDR3 region has 15 residues. Per germline, CDR1 SGHDN and CDR2 FVKESK. V dropped 5 bases and J dropped 6 bases, with 17 bases sitting between them. The CDR3 is CASSYVGGTSNEQFF. CDR3 nucleotide sequence: TGTGCCAGCAGCTATGTGGGTGGGACGAGCAATGAGCAGTTCTTC. The whole variable domain, filled in from reference TRBV14 and TRBJ2-1, reads EAGVTQFPSHSVIEKGQTVTLRCDPISGHDNLYWYRRVMGKEIKFLLHFVKESKQDESGMPNNRFLAERTGGTYSTLKVQPAELEDSGVYFCASSYVGGTSNEQFFGPGTRLTVL.

This clonotype was found a few times. The chain recombines TRBV7-3 with TRBJ2-5; D remains unclear. The germline CDR1 and CDR2 sequences are SGHTA and FQGTGA. The CDR3 spans 14 residues. Trimming left V 5 bases short and J 6 bases short, with 16 bases between. CDR3 amino acids: CASSPLISSQTQYF. As DNA, the CDR3 is TGTGCCAGCAGCCCACTTATATCCAGCCAGACCCAGTACTTC.

V gene TRBV5-1 combines with J gene TRBJ2-3; D unclear. Trimming pared 4 bases from V and 1 base from J, leaving 10 bases between. Germline CDR1 SGHRS, CDR2 YFSETQ. The CDR3 sequence is 14 residues long. The CDR3 loop reads CASSTAEGTDTQYF. CDR3 coding DNA: TGCGCCAGCAGCACGGCGGAAGGCACAGATACGCAGTATTTT.